These 20 T cell receptor beta chains share one sample of origin, sequenced in a study of breast tumors, draining lymph nodes, adjacent tissues. Axillary draining lymph nodes of breast cancer patients supplied the node samples. TCRdb re-called the multiplex PCR reads through MiXCR, storing one row per CDR3 protein. Altogether roughly 220,000 distinct CDR3 sequences are present, 30% to 35% being singletons, with the ten largest covering about 3.3%. Sequenced material: axillary lymph node tissue. These receptors all stem from a female donor with breast cancer. Some clones in this sample may be carry-over from other donors' samples.

This sequence joins TRBV20-1 and TRBJ1-2; D is undetermined. This CDR3 region has 13 residues. V lost 3 bases, J lost 5 bases, and 13 bases lay in between. From germline, CDR1 is DFQATT and CDR2 SNEGSKA (reference sequence). The CDR3 region is CSARATSLYGYTF. In DNA form, the CDR3 reads TGCAGTGCTAGGGCTACCTCTTTATATGGCTACACCTTC.

The chain uses TRBV7-2 and TRBJ1-6, with D unresolved. The CDR3 extends over 16 amino acids. Germline V gene sequence: CDR1 SGHTA, CDR2 FQGNSA. V was pared by 1 base and J by 0 bases, with 7 bases between. CDR3 protein: CASSLDGRSYNSPLHF. CDR3 DNA: TGTGCCAGCAGCTTAGACGGACGCTCCTATAATTCACCCCTCCACTTT.

With respect to this clonotype: This could be a read error, since a much larger clone is one nucleotide away. J is TRBJ1-1 and V is TRBV2; no definite D call. V shed 7 bases and J shed 4 bases, with 10 bases lying between them. Germline CDR1 SNHLY, CDR2 FYNNEI. The CDR3 runs to 12 residues. CDR3 sequence: CASIDTSTEAFF. For the CDR3, the DNA is TGTGCCAGCATCGATACGAGCACTGAAGCTTTCTTT.

This clonotype has a count of ten or more. The chain links TRBV6-6 to TRBJ2-7, with D tentatively TRBD1 (5 bases). The CDR3 is 13 residues long. V was trimmed by 5 bases and J by 4 bases, leaving 12 bases between them. From germline, CDR1 is MNHNY and CDR2 SVGAGI (reference sequence). CDR3 protein: CASSQDRAYEQYF. The CDR3 nucleotides read TGTGCCAGCAGTCAAGACAGAGCTTACGAGCAGTACTTC.

This chain connects TRBV2 to TRBJ1-4; no clear D gene. This CDR3 has 11 amino acids. V lost 9 bases, J lost 8 bases, and 10 bases lay in between. From germline, CDR1 is SNHLY and CDR2 FYNNEI. The CDR3 protein is CASGVREKLFF. In DNA, the CDR3 is TGTGCCAGTGGGGTCCGAGAAAAACTGTTTTTT.

This clonotype was seen repeatedly, ten times or more. V is TRBV29-1 and J is TRBJ2-7; D gene uncertain. The CDR3 is made up of 13 amino acids. The germline V and J ends were trimmed by 6 bases and 3 bases, with 15 bases remaining between them. Germline V gene lookup returns CDR1 SQVTM and CDR2 ANQGSEA. The CDR3 here is CSVGLGRFYEQYF. The CDR3 region has the DNA TGCAGCGTGGGTCTAGGGCGTTTCTACGAGCAGTACTTC.

The table lists this clonotype with many counts. The chain is built from TRBV11-2 and TRBJ1-4, with D uncertain. V lost 2 bases and J 8 bases, leaving 18 bases between the germline ends. CDR3 size: 16 residues. Per the germline V gene, CDR1 is SGHAT and CDR2 is FQNNGV. The DNA for the CDR3 is TGTGCCAGCAGCTTAATGGGCTACGGGGTAGGGGAAAAACTGTTTTTT. Protein sequence: CASSLMGYGVGEKLFF.

About this clonotype: Germline and junction disagree at one end, which may indicate a read error. The chain combines TRBV25-1 with TRBJ2-7; TRBD2 matches at 7 bases. This CDR3 has 17 amino acids. Germline-derived CDR1 and CDR2 are MGHDK and SYGVNS. CDR3 sequence: CASSEYGRERASYGQCF. The CDR3 DNA reads as TGTGCCAGCAGTGAATATGGGCGGGAGAGGGCTTCCTACGGGCAGTGCTTC.

The chain couples TRBV5-5 to TRBJ1-1, with unresolved D. Germline CDR1 is SGHKS and CDR2 is YYEKEE (reference sequence). This CDR3 comprises 15 residues. The V end lost 0 bases, the J end lost 2 bases, and 11 bases lay between the germline ends. The CDR3 coding sequence is TGTGCCAGCAGCTTGGTTGTGGGTTTTAACACTGAAGCTTTCTTT. Amino acids: CASSLVVGFNTEAFF.

Note on this clonotype: A single base separates this from a much larger clone, so it may be a read error. The J gene is TRBJ2-7, the V gene TRBV18; D is possibly TRBD2 (5 bases). The CDR3 extends over 11 amino acids. Per the germline V gene, CDR1 is KGHSH and CDR2 is LQKENI. V shed 8 bases and J shed 6 bases, with 11 bases lying between them. The CDR3 here is CASPLAGEQYF. The CDR3 nucleotides read TGTGCCAGCCCCCTGGCGGGCGAGCAGTACTTC.

The chain has TRBV7-3 and TRBJ1-2, with 7 bases lining up with TRBD1. Per the germline V gene, CDR1 is SGHTA and CDR2 is FQGTGA. The CDR3 is 13 amino acids. The V and J ends lost 0 bases and 5 bases, in that order; junction bases with no gene match: 0. The DNA of the CDR3 is TGTGCCAGCAGCTTAACGGGACAGTATGGCTACACCTTC. It yields the protein CASSLTGQYGYTF.

Only one count was recorded for this clonotype. This chain connects TRBV6-5 to TRBJ2-5; tentative D call: TRBD2 (6 bases). Per germline, CDR1 MNHEY and CDR2 SVGAGI. CDR3 length: 13 residues. Trimming took 5 bases from V and 4 from J, leaving 11 bases between them. The CDR3 protein is CASSHGGRETQYF. The CDR3 DNA is TGTGCCAGCAGTCACGGGGGTAGAGAGACCCAGTACTTC.

The chain recombines TRBV9 with TRBJ1-3; D uncertain. Germline V gene sequence: CDR1 SGDLS, CDR2 YYNGEE. The ends were cut back, 2 bases at V and 1 base at J, with 4 bases in the middle. This CDR3 spans 13 amino acids. The CDR3 DNA sequence: TGTGCCAGCAGCGTGGAGTCTGGAAACACCATATATTTT. As protein: CASSVESGNTIYF. The whole variable domain, filled in from reference TRBV9 and TRBJ1-3, reads DSGVTQTPKHLITATGQRVTLRCSPRSGDLSVYWYQQSLDQGLQFLIQYYNGEERAKGNILERFSAQQFPDLHSELNLSSLELGDSALYFCASSVESGNTIYFGEGSWLTVV.

This clonotype was seen ten or more times. V and J are TRBV7-9 and TRBJ1-4; 9 bases agree with TRBD1. In germline, CDR1 is SEHNR, CDR2 FQNEAQ (reference sequence). V gave up 5 bases and J gave up 4 bases; unmatched junction bases: 5. The CDR3 is 15 residues long. The CDR3 bases are TGTGCCAGCAGCGTACAGGGGGCGGGTAATGAAAAACTGTTTTTT. Amino acid sequence: CASSVQGAGNEKLFF.

This clonotype was seen ten or more times. The J gene is TRBJ1-4, the V gene TRBV7-9, with 7 nucleotides matching TRBD1. The CDR3 is made up of 16 amino acids. In germline, CDR1 is SEHNR, CDR2 FQNEAQ (reference sequence). Trimming removed 5 bases from V and 6 bases from J; junction bases left unmatched: 12. The CDR3 reads CASSQLLDRNYEKLFF. In DNA form, the CDR3 reads TGTGCCAGCAGCCAACTCTTGGACAGGAATTATGAAAAACTGTTTTTT.

A word on this clonotype: This may come from a read error, since a much larger clone is one base off. The chain has TRBV6-5 and TRBJ1-2, with TRBD1 matching over 8 bases. Trimming cost V 5 bases and J 8 bases; bases outside gene matches: 7. The CDR3 has 13 amino acids. Germline V lookup: CDR1 MNHEY, CDR2 SVGAGI. CDR3 in amino acids: CASSHARGHGYTF. The CDR3 DNA follows: TGTGCCAGCAGTCATGCCAGGGGGCACGGCTACACCTTC.

The V and J genes are TRBV11-2 and TRBJ2-7, with TRBD2 matching over 11 bases. The germline V gene has CDR1 SGHAT and CDR2 FQNNGV. This CDR3 region has 16 residues. V dropped 5 bases and J dropped 7; count of bases not matched to a gene: 13. The CDR3 DNA reads as TGTGCCAGCAGCCAGGGACTAGCGGCAGCCCTAGGGGAGCAGTACTTC. This sequence encodes CASSQGLAAALGEQYF. The full variable domain, completed using reference TRBV11-2 and TRBJ2-7, is EAGVAQSPRYKIIEKRQSVAFWCNPISGHATLYWYQQILGQGPKLLIQFQNNGVVDDSQLPKDRFSAERLKGVDSTLKIQPAKLEDSAVYLCASSQGLAAALGEQYFGPGTRLTVT.

This clonotype was seen repeatedly, ten times or more. The chain joins TRBV7-9 to TRBJ2-5; 11 bases fit TRBD1. V shed 7 bases, J shed 4 bases, and the junction held 5 bases outside the gene matches. Germline CDR1 SEHNR, CDR2 FQNEAQ (reference sequence). The CDR3 length is 14 residues. The CDR3 nucleotides read TGTGCCAGCAAGGCCGGGACAGGGGGAGAGACCCAGTACTTC. It specifies CASKAGTGGETQYF.

This clonotype was seen ten or more times. This chain connects TRBV19 to TRBJ2-7; tentatively, D is TRBD2 (5 bases). Germline loops: CDR1 LNHDA, CDR2 SQIVND (reference sequence). V lost 4 bases to trimming and J lost 4 bases, with 17 bases between them. The CDR3 consists of 15 residues. In nucleotides, the CDR3 is TGTGCCAGTAGTACCGCCGGCGGGCGAGGTTACGAGCAGTACTTC. Translating gives CASSTAGGRGYEQYF.

This clonotype has just one count. The chain has TRBV11-2 and TRBJ1-6; no definite D call. V dropped 0 bases and J dropped 10 bases, with 10 bases sitting between them. Germline V lookup: CDR1 SGHAT, CDR2 FQNNGV. This CDR3 region has 14 residues. The CDR3 sequence is CASSLDPGRSPLHF. Written as DNA, the CDR3 is TGTGCCAGCAGCTTAGATCCCGGCAGATCACCCCTCCACTTT.